A single sample gave rise to the 26 T cell receptor beta chains below, sequenced in a study of beta chain features in type 1 diabetes. Expressed TCRB transcripts were sequenced because the isolated RNA had all been reverse transcribed beforehand. This table comes from immunoSEQ multiplex PCR, and its TCRdb copy is limited to in-frame clones, with some not included. Of hundreds of thousands of clones listed, 9.5% to 11% are singletons. The sequenced sample was naive CD4+ T cells from blood. The receptors shown here come from a woman aged 25 to 45 in good health.

CDR3 loop: CASSFRAGGTYEQYF. The CDR3 DNA sequence: TGTGCCAGCAGCTTCAGGGCGGGGGGCACCTACGAGCAGTACTTC. This chain connects TRBV7-9 to TRBJ2-7; 8 bases fit TRBD2. This CDR3 has 15 residues. CDR1 is SEHNR, CDR2 FQNEAQ, per germline (reference sequence). V lost 3 bases to trimming and J lost 2 bases; unmatched junction nucleotides: 6.

This clone has only a few counts. The gene calls are TRBV7-9 and TRBJ2-7; TRBD2 is a possible D gene (6 bases). The CDR3 is 15 amino acids. V was trimmed by 5 bases and J by 5 bases, leaving 19 bases between them. In germline, CDR1 is SEHNR, CDR2 FQNEAQ (reference sequence). CDR3 residues: CASSPLGLIGHEQYF. CDR3 coding DNA: TGTGCCAGCAGCCCGCTCGGACTAATCGGCCACGAGCAGTACTTC.

The V gene is TRBV7-2, the J gene TRBJ2-1, with 10 bases identical to TRBD2. The V gene's germline CDR1 is SGHTA and CDR2 FQGNSA. This CDR3 region has 15 residues. Trimming took 2 bases from V and 12 from J; bases not matched to a gene: 10. The CDR3 nucleotides are TGTGCCAGCAGCTTAACCGGGACTAGCGAGTTCCCGCAGTTCTTC. Protein product: CASSLTGTSEFPQFF.

J is TRBJ1-2 and V is TRBV12-5, with 7 bases aligning to TRBD1. Per the germline V gene, CDR1 is LGHNT and CDR2 is FRNRAP. J lost 3 bases, V lost 2 bases, and 9 bases had no gene match. The length of the CDR3 is 16 residues. For the CDR3, the DNA is TGTGCTAGTGGTTTGTCGGAAAGGGGGCGAGACTATGGCTACACCTTC. As protein: CASGLSERGRDYGYTF.

V usage is TRBV29-1 and J usage is TRBJ2-6, with a possible D match to TRBD1 (5 bases). The CDR3 covers 15 residues. Between the trimmed V and J ends, which lost 1 base and 2 bases, there was a span of 9 bases. Per the germline V gene, CDR1 is SQVTM and CDR2 is ANQGSEA. The CDR3 here is CSVEGIGAGANVLTF. CDR3 nucleotide sequence: TGCAGCGTTGAAGGGATAGGGGCTGGGGCCAACGTCCTGACTTTC.

A few counts support this clone. The chain recombines TRBV2 with TRBJ2-7, with TRBD1 identical over 9 bases. This CDR3 comprises 13 residues. Germline lookup yields CDR1 SNHLY and CDR2 FYNNEI. J was trimmed by 3 bases and V by 4 bases; bases with no gene match: 1. Here the CDR3 reads CASSGGQGYEQYF. As DNA, the CDR3 is TGTGCCAGCAGTGGGGGACAGGGCTACGAGCAGTACTTC.

The V and J genes are TRBV7-3 and TRBJ2-1, with D perhaps TRBD1 (5 bases). The CDR3 runs to 16 residues. Trimming stripped 1 base from V and 8 bases from J, with 18 bases between. Germline V lookup: CDR1 SGHTA, CDR2 FQGTGA. This CDR3 is CASSLIGSGMFDEQFF. CDR3 DNA sequence: TGTGCCAGCAGCTTAATCGGCTCAGGGATGTTCGATGAGCAGTTCTTC.

This clone was detected a few times. V and J are TRBV29-1 and TRBJ2-2, with 8 positions matching TRBD1. This CDR3 contains 13 residues. Germline V gene lookup returns CDR1 SQVTM and CDR2 ANQGSEA. Trimming at V came to 6 bases and at J to 3 bases, leaving 3 bases not matched to a gene. The CDR3 spells CSVDRADTGELFF. CDR3 DNA: TGCAGCGTGGACAGGGCGGACACCGGGGAGCTGTTTTTT.

This clone was detected a few times. The chain carries TRBV18 and TRBJ2-7, with TRBD1 matching over 10 bases. With 4 bases clipped from V and 3 bases from J, the junction kept 6 bases outside the gene matches. The CDR3 covers 15 residues. Germline lookup yields CDR1 KGHSH and CDR2 LQKENI. In DNA, the CDR3 is TGTGCCAGCTCACGACCGGGACAGGGGCTCTACGAGCAGTACTTC. It encodes CASSRPGQGLYEQYF.

This chain joins TRBV7-3 and TRBJ2-5, with D possibly being TRBD2 (5 bases). The V end was cut by 4 bases, the J end by 3 bases, with 9 bases between. The CDR3 runs 13 residues. The germline CDR1 and CDR2 sequences are SGHTA and FQGTGA. Here the CDR3 DNA reads TGTGCCAGCAGCTGGACTGGGGAAGAGACCCAGTACTTC. Translated: CASSWTGEETQYF.

The gene calls are TRBV11-1 and TRBJ2-7; perhaps TRBD2 as D (5 bases). Near its end, the DNA agrees better with TRBJ2-1, so the J call may be wrong. Germline V gene lookup returns CDR1 SGHAT and CDR2 FQDESV (reference sequence). The CDR3 length is 15 residues. CDR3 sequence reads: CASSLATGSYNEQFF. CDR3 DNA: TGTGCCAGCAGCTTAGCGACGGGGTCCTACAATGAGCAGTTCTTC.

In its sample, this clone was seen a few times. CDR3 nucleotide sequence: TGTGCCAGCTCACCGCCGACTAGCGGGAGTAGGGCAGATACGCAGTATTTT. Residues: CASSPPTSGSRADTQYF. This chain joins TRBV18 and TRBJ2-3, with 12 bases lining up with TRBD2. Germline CDR1 is KGHSH and CDR2 is LQKENI. The length of the CDR3 is 17 residues. J gave up 4 bases and V 3 bases, and 8 bases lay outside the gene matches.

The chain joins TRBV6-5 to TRBJ2-3, with 8 bases identical to TRBD2. The CDR3 spans 14 residues. With V trimmed by 0 bases and J by 9 bases, 5 bases remained unmatched. Germline CDR1 is MNHEY and CDR2 is SVGAGI. DNA for the CDR3: TGTGCCAGCAGTTACTCGACGAGCGGGAGAACGCAGTATTTT. Protein: CASSYSTSGRTQYF.

This clone has only a few counts. The rearrangement joins TRBV7-9 to TRBJ2-1; tentative D call: TRBD1 (5 bases). Germline CDR1 reads SEHNR; CDR2 reads FQNEAQ (reference sequence). Trimming left V 8 bases short and J 9 bases short, with 20 bases between. The CDR3 length is 14 residues. CDR3 nucleotide sequence: TGTGCCAGCTCGCGTCTCCAAGCAGACAGTGAGCAGTTCTTC. Translation gives CASSRLQADSEQFF.

This clone showed up just a few times. The chain uses TRBV5-1 and TRBJ2-7; possibly TRBD2 for D (6 bases). CDR3 length equals 15 residues. Trimming took off 0 bases at V and 1 base at J, with 11 bases between the two ends. The V gene's germline CDR1 is SGHRS and CDR2 YFSETQ. The CDR3 DNA sequence: TGCGCCAGCAGCTTGGAGGCGGGAATTTCCTACGAGCAGTACTTC. Amino acids: CASSLEAGISYEQYF.

The chain employs TRBV7-6 and TRBJ2-7, with a weak D call TRBD1 (6 bases). CDR3 size: 15 residues. CDR1 SGHVS and CDR2 FNYEAQ come from the germline V gene. The V end was cut by 2 bases, the J end by 4 bases, with 15 bases between. CDR3 nucleotides: TGTGCCAGCAGCTTAAATCAGGGGAGTGGATACGAGCAGTACTTC. Translation gives CASSLNQGSGYEQYF.

This chain joins TRBV28 and TRBJ1-2, with 7 bases fitting TRBD1. The V segment lost 4 bases and the J segment 2 bases; nucleotides outside the gene matches: 4. The CDR3 is 14 residues long. In germline, CDR1 is MDHEN, CDR2 SYDVKM. CDR3 in amino acids: CASSSPDRNYGYTF. The CDR3 DNA follows: TGTGCCAGCAGTTCACCGGACAGGAACTATGGCTACACCTTC.

This clone showed up just a few times. The chain combines TRBV7-9 with TRBJ2-1; 10 bases line up with TRBD2. Looked up from germline, CDR1 is SEHNR and CDR2 is FQNEAQ (reference sequence). The CDR3 has 15 residues. With 3 bases clipped from V and 6 bases from J, the junction kept 5 bases outside the gene matches. CDR3 nucleotides: TGTGCCAGCAGCTTGTCCGGGACTAGCGTCAATGAGCAGTTCTTC. The encoded protein is CASSLSGTSVNEQFF.

The chain recombines TRBV10-3 with TRBJ2-1, with 8 bases identical to TRBD2. The germline V gene has CDR1 ENHRY and CDR2 SYGVKD. The CDR3 has 13 amino acids. With 10 bases clipped from V and 5 bases from J, the junction kept 7 bases outside the gene matches. The CDR3 DNA reads TGTGCCACCCTGGGACTAGGGGACAATGAGCAGTTCTTC. The encoded protein is CATLGLGDNEQFF.

This clone was recorded a few times. Different DNA sequences within this sample yield the same CDR3. The chain uses TRBV19 and TRBJ2-7; TRBD2 matches at 13 bases. The germline gives CDR1 LNHDA, CDR2 SQIVND (reference sequence). V dropped 5 bases and J dropped 1; count of bases not matched to a gene: 2. The CDR3 covers 15 residues. CDR3 bases: TGTGCCAGTAGTGGACTAGCGGGAGCTTCCTACGAGCAGTACTTC. This sequence encodes CASSGLAGASYEQYF.

This clone was observed a few times. V gene TRBV19 combines with J gene TRBJ1-1, with D possibly TRBD1 on 5 matching bases. Trimming left V 7 bases short and J 4 bases short, with 16 bases between. CDR3 length: 14 amino acids. The germline CDR1 and CDR2 sequences are LNHDA and SQIVND (reference sequence). CDR3 bases: TGTGCCAGTACTGCTGCAGGGTGGAGCACTGAAGCTTTCTTT. This codes for CASTAAGWSTEAFF.

This clone has more than one count but fewer than ten. This sequence joins TRBV28 and TRBJ1-2; tentative D call: TRBD1 (6 bases). From germline, CDR1 is MDHEN and CDR2 SYDVKM. Trimming took 7 bases from V and 2 from J, leaving 14 bases between them. The CDR3 extends over 14 amino acids. CDR3 protein: CASTQGQGNYGYTF. The CDR3 region has the DNA TGTGCCAGCACTCAGGGGCAGGGCAACTATGGCTACACCTTC.

A few counts support this clone. The V and J genes are TRBV2 and TRBJ2-7; D remains ambiguous. V lost 1 base and J lost 3, with 4 bases in between. This CDR3 comprises 12 residues. In germline, CDR1 is SNHLY, CDR2 FYNNEI. The CDR3 sequence is CASSEDYYEQYF. The CDR3 DNA reads TGTGCCAGCAGTGAAGACTACTACGAGCAGTACTTC.

This clone was observed a handful of times. The gene calls are TRBV19 and TRBJ2-3; no clear D. V lost 4 bases, J lost 6 bases, and 14 bases lay in between. The CDR3 spans 14 residues. Germline CDR1 and CDR2: LNHDA and SQIVND (reference sequence). The DNA for the CDR3 is TGTGCCAGTAGTAAACTTGCGGTTAGCGATACGCAGTATTTT. It translates to CASSKLAVSDTQYF.

This rearrangement joins TRBV4-2 to TRBJ2-7, with a possible D match to TRBD2 (6 bases). V shed 0 bases and J shed 7 bases, with 16 bases lying between them. The CDR3 sequence is 15 residues long. Per germline, CDR1 LGHNA and CDR2 YNFKEQ. CDR3 in DNA: TGTGCCAGCAGCCAAGATCTCACGGTGGAGGGGGAGCAGTACTTC. Its protein product is CASSQDLTVEGEQYF.

The chain links TRBV30 to TRBJ1-5; tentatively, D is TRBD1 (5 bases). The germline V gene has CDR1 GTSNPN and CDR2 SVGIG (reference sequence). The CDR3 is 14 amino acids. V lost 3 bases to trimming and J lost 5 bases, with 14 bases between them. The CDR3 sequence is CAWSGRQYDQPQHF. The CDR3 DNA sequence: TGTGCCTGGAGCGGGAGACAGTACGATCAGCCCCAGCATTTT.